Included here is one T cell receptor (beta chain) sequence, with context. The sample holds a few counts of this clonotype. Its antigen is still unknown. No quality values exist for individual bases; no much larger clone is one base distant. The data were produced on an Illumina NovaSeq 6000. TCR cDNA was made using 5'RACE template switching, a step that added a universal primer site and unique molecular identifiers. cDNA synthesis was primed from both the TCR alpha and TCR beta constant segments. Two PCR steps were used to amplify libraries, with sample barcodes and sequencing adapters being added in the second step. Libraries were sequenced on Illumina HiSeq 2500 (2x100 bp) or NovaSeq (2x150 bp). Per the original workflow: Demultiplexing of reads and collapsing into UMI consensus sequences were performed with MIGEC, and V(D)J alignment was carried out with MiXCR. Vaccine-responding clonotypes were defined with edgeR using replicate PBMC samples, requiring FDR below 0.01 and a log2 fold change above 5 up to day 15. Each bulk clonotype received a CD4 or CD8 identity based on whether the sequenced CD4 or CD8 repertoire contained that clonotype at higher abundance. The public reads were run again by TCRdb, first through fastp at Q25 and then through MiXCR, and only productive beta chains were kept. One record per CDR3 amino acid sequence lists the most common genes and DNA. The V and J calls, along with clone size, are taken from TCRdb and not from the paper's own processing. The sample table records about 300,000 distinct CDR3 sequences; around 8.6% of these occur just once. Of the sample, 3% to 3.5% falls within the top ten clones.

The sample originates from a study of T cells after yellow fever vaccination (dated by TCRdb to between 2018 and 2021). The study in broad terms: The SMART-Seq v4 Ultra Low Input RNA kit was used to prepare libraries from fractions with low cell numbers. To follow T-cell clones before and after primary and booster YFV17D yellow fever vaccination, bulk TCR alpha and beta repertoires were sequenced over time. Two healthy male donors, one aged 18 to 30 and one aged 30 to 40 years, made up the cohort. Blood samples were taken at several timepoints before and after primary and secondary immunization, and bulk PBMC replicates and cell subsets were isolated. Overall study results and their limits: Compared with the primary T-cell response, the secondary T-cell response was faster but weaker, reaching its peak on day 5 rather than on day 15. Only a couple of donors were included in the study, so the extent to which the findings can be generalized is limited. Because abundant contaminating clonotypes from the bulk population could be contained in FACS-sorted repertoires, computational filtering was required. After the booster, most of the clones that had expanded following primary vaccination were detected again (just under 97% of CD4 and around 90% of CD8), which suggests that memory was broadly maintained. A small fraction of clonotypes appeared in both the CD4 and CD8 compartments, likely as a result of convergent recombination.

The sample's treatment or condition label, decoded: live attenuated yellow fever vaccine strain. A standard Ficoll-Paque protocol was used to isolate PBMCs from peripheral blood. CD4 and CD8 T-cell fractions were isolated with Dynabeads CD4 and CD8 positive selection kits. TriZol was used to extract RNA from bulk PBMCs, from CD4 and CD8 fractions, and from dextramer-positive and dextramer-negative fractions. V lost 7 bases and J lost 4 bases, and the count of bases not matched to a germline gene is 8. CDR1 and CDR2, per the germline V gene, are SGHDT and YYEEEE. From the cysteine through the phenylalanine, the CDR3 covers 14 amino acids. Just the 42-base CDR3 DNA is kept, in frame starting at base 1.

The specimen comprised CD4+ T cells sorted from PBMCs, sampled 5 days after the yellow fever booster vaccination. The sequence links TRBV5-6 to TRBJ2-1, with 7 bases aligning to TRBD2. This TCR came from a man aged 18 to 30 who received the YFV17D yellow fever vaccine. The bases read TGTGCCAGCCATGTAGCGGGTGAATACAATGAGCAGTTCTTC. This is translated as CASHVAGEYNEQFF.